A selection of T cell receptor beta chains follows, all from one sample in a study of blood T cell repertoires in COVID-19. Sequencing was performed with immunoSEQ multiplex PCR; in TCRdb, only in-frame clones are kept and a portion is missing. The table has more than 200,000 clones, approximately 85% seen once. Specimen: peripheral blood. These TCRs come from a human donor in a cohort sampled during active COVID-19. Each CDR3 is given with its conserved first and last residue. The D gene is left open where the match is weak. For some rows the clone size is stated as once, few or many, or as a class when expanded; others skip it.

CDR3aa	CDR3nt	abundance	j_gene	d_gene	v_gene
CASSPYGAVRTQYF	TGTGCCAGCAGCCCCTATGGGGCGGTTAGGACCCAGTACTTC	NA	TRBJ2-5	NA	TRBV7-9
CASSFGDSKAFF	TGTGCCAGCAGTTTTGGGGACTCCAAAGCTTTCTTT	NA	TRBJ1-1	NA	TRBV12-3/TRBV12-4
CASIRTGGLQPQHF	TGTGCCAGTATCCGGACAGGGGGGCTTCAGCCCCAGCATTTT	NA	TRBJ1-5	TRBD1	TRBV19
CATAVQTSDYEQYF	TGTGCCACCGCAGTTCAGACTAGCGACTACGAGCAGTACTTC	NA	TRBJ2-7	TRBD2	TRBV15
CAWQKTGQGTYEQYF	TGTGCCTGGCAGAAGACGGGACAGGGAACCTACGAGCAGTACTTC	NA	TRBJ2-7	TRBD1	TRBV30
CATSDGRGEAGNTIYF	TGTGCCACCAGTGATGGGCGGGGGGAAGCTGGAAACACCATATATTTT	NA	TRBJ1-3	NA	TRBV24-1
CASSYGSSGGYDTQYF	TGTGCCAGCAGTTACGGTTCTAGCGGGGGGTACGATACGCAGTATTTT	NA	TRBJ2-3	TRBD2	TRBV6-2/TRBV6-3
CASSPHTGKSEQYF	TGTGCCAGCAGTCCCCACACGGGGAAGAGCGAGCAGTACTTC	NA	TRBJ2-7	NA	TRBV28
CAWRGDRGLDTF	TGTGCCTGGAGGGGGGACAGGGGGCTTGACACCTTC	NA	TRBJ1-2	TRBD1	TRBV30
CASSLERHRGSYNSPLHF	TGTGCCAGCAGCTTAGAACGCCACAGGGGATCCTATAATTCACCCCTCCACTTT	NA	TRBJ1-6	TRBD1	TRBV7-2
CASSSPTEALTYEQYF	TGTGCCAGCAGTTCTCCTACGGAGGCTTTGACCTACGAGCAGTACTTC	NA	TRBJ2-7	NA	TRBV6-6
CASSFTGTEAFF	TGTGCCAGCAGCTTCACAGGGACTGAAGCTTTCTTT	NA	TRBJ1-1	NA	TRBV7-9
CASSLDRGNQPQHF	TGCGCCAGCAGCCTCGACAGAGGCAATCAGCCCCAGCATTTT	NA	TRBJ1-5	NA	TRBV4-3
CASSSALGRGLSYNEQFF	TGCGCCAGCAGCTCCGCGTTGGGTAGGGGGCTTTCCTACAATGAGCAGTTCTTC	NA	TRBJ2-1	TRBD1	TRBV5-1
CASLLRGTDTQYF	TGTGCCAGCCTGTTGAGGGGCACAGATACGCAGTATTTT	NA	TRBJ2-3	NA	TRBV12-3/TRBV12-4
CASSFPGLAGAYAKNIQYF	TGTGCCAGCAGTTTCCCGGGACTAGCGGGAGCATATGCCAAAAACATTCAGTACTTC	NA	TRBJ2-4	TRBD2	TRBV28
CASRDPSGRAIYEQYF	TGTGCCAGCAGAGACCCTAGCGGGAGGGCCATCTACGAGCAGTACTTC	NA	TRBJ2-7	TRBD2	TRBV27
CASSLAQIRTGLNTEAFF	TGTGCCAGCAGCTTAGCTCAGATCAGAACAGGGCTGAACACTGAAGCTTTCTTT	NA	TRBJ1-1	NA	TRBV7-9
CASSIYEDREYF	TGTGCCAGCAGCATTTACGAGGACAGGGAATACTTC	NA	TRBJ2-7	TRBD1	TRBV11-2
CASSTSRGTEAFF	TGTGCCAGTAGTACTTCTCGGGGCACTGAAGCTTTCTTT	NA	TRBJ1-1	NA	TRBV19
CASSRGQGGQPQHF	TGTGCCAGCAGCCGTGGACAGGGGGGACAGCCCCAGCATTTT	once	TRBJ1-5	TRBD1	TRBV28
CASSATTGSAEQYF	TGTGCCAGCAGCGCCACTACAGGGAGCGCCGAGCAGTACTTC	once	TRBJ2-7	NA	TRBV9
CASSLSLPGAYGYTF	TGTGCCAGCAGTTTATCGCTCCCAGGGGCCTATGGCTACACCTTC	NA	TRBJ1-2	NA	TRBV27
CASSLRTEGYSYEQYF	TGTGCCAGCAGTCTCCGGACAGAAGGGTACTCCTACGAGCAGTACTTC	NA	TRBJ2-7	NA	TRBV28
CASSWGQGDEQYF	TGTGCCAGCAGCTGGGGACAGGGGGACGAGCAGTACTTC	NA	TRBJ2-7	TRBD1	TRBV7-2
CASSLTEGGRNTEAFF	TGTGCCAGCTCACTGACGGAGGGAGGGCGGAACACTGAAGCTTTCTTT	NA	TRBJ1-1	NA	TRBV18
CASPRVAGASYEQYF	TGTGCCAGCCCACGGGTAGCGGGGGCCTCCTACGAGCAGTACTTC	NA	TRBJ2-7	TRBD2	TRBV2
CASTKISGRGPHTEAFF	TGTGCCAGTACCAAAATATCCGGCAGGGGCCCCCACACTGAAGCTTTCTTT	once	TRBJ1-1	NA	TRBV19
CASSSWRGEKLFF	TGTGCCAGCAGCTCCTGGAGAGGGGAAAAACTGTTTTTT	NA	TRBJ1-4	NA	TRBV7-9
CASSLIRAANTEAFF	TGTGCCAGCAGCTTAATTCGTGCGGCGAACACTGAAGCTTTCTTT	NA	TRBJ1-1	NA	TRBV7-2
CASSLGTGGNTEAFF	TGTGCCAGCAGCCTAGGGACAGGGGGAAACACTGAAGCTTTCTTT	NA	TRBJ1-1	TRBD1	TRBV11-3
CASSQLAGTYNEQFF	TGTGCCAGCAGCCAGCTAGCGGGAACCTACAATGAGCAGTTCTTC	NA	TRBJ2-1	TRBD2	TRBV7-3
CASSIQGTGELFF	TGTGCCAGTAGTATCCAGGGAACCGGGGAGCTGTTTTTT	NA	TRBJ2-2	NA	TRBV19
CAWKQKAGGNTEAFF	TGTGCCTGGAAACAAAAGGCAGGGGGGAACACTGAAGCTTTCTTT	once	TRBJ1-1	TRBD1	TRBV30
CASSLVLVREQYF	TGTGCCAGCAGCTTGGTTCTCGTCCGTGAGCAGTACTTC	NA	TRBJ2-7	NA	TRBV5-8